Listed below are T cell receptor beta chains from one sample, sequenced in a study of identifying expanded T cells in peripheral blood. TCRdb's copy holds only in-frame clones and misses some; the assay was immunoSEQ multiplex PCR. The data hold under 150,000 clones, with 86% observed a single time. The sample comprised blood. The receptor source for this set is a person aged 18 to 75 in good health. Both conserved end residues are part of each CDR3. The order of the fields is D gene, clone size, J gene, V gene, CDR3 protein, CDR3 DNA. D genes are given only for firm matches. Clone sizes are given selectively: once, few, many, or a class where the clone is expanded.

TRBD2 . TRBJ2-1 TRBV28 CASSSPGLAGYNEQFF TGTGCCAGCAGTAGCCCGGGACTAGCGGGCTACAATGAGCAGTTCTTC
TRBD1 . TRBJ2-5 TRBV29-1 CSFGRGIETQYF TGCAGCTTCGGCAGGGGGATTGAGACCCAGTACTTC
. . TRBJ1-2 TRBV6-1 CASSTGANYGYTF TGTGCCAGCAGTACAGGAGCCAACTATGGCTACACCTTC
TRBD2 once TRBJ2-5 TRBV6-5 CASSSRTSGSRETQYF TGTGCCAGCAGTTCCCGGACTAGCGGGAGTAGAGAGACCCAGTACTTC
. . TRBJ1-5 TRBV19 CASIGGGSNQPQHF TGTGCCAGTATTGGGGGAGGCAGCAATCAGCCCCAGCATTTT
TRBD2 . TRBJ2-3 TRBV7-2 CASSPGLAGDTQYF TGTGCCAGCAGCCCGGGACTAGCGGGAGATACGCAGTATTTT
. . TRBJ2-3 TRBV7-9 CASSTDTQYF TGTGCCAGCTCCACAGATACGCAGTATTTT
. . TRBJ1-2 TRBV5-1 CASSLDLNFSGYTF TGCGCCAGCAGCTTGGACCTAAATTTCTCGGGCTACACCTTC
TRBD1 . TRBJ2-3 TRBV5-1 CASSSQGAQTQYF TGCGCCAGCAGCTCCCAGGGGGCACAGACGCAGTATTTT
TRBD1 . TRBJ1-5 TRBV19 CASSTGTGGSQPQHF TGTGCCAGTAGTACCGGGACAGGGGGCAGTCAGCCCCAGCATTTT
TRBD2 . TRBJ2-3 TRBV19 CASRRGGNTDTQYF TGTGCCAGTAGGCGCGGGGGGAACACAGATACGCAGTATTTT
. once TRBJ2-1 TRBV5-1 CASSLGSGYNEQFF TGCGCCAGCAGCTTGGGTAGCGGATACAATGAGCAGTTCTTC
. once TRBJ2-5 TRBV28 CASTIGGEGQETQYF TGTGCCAGCACCATAGGGGGGGAGGGCCAAGAGACCCAGTACTTC
TRBD1 . TRBJ1-5 TRBV19 CASRTTGDGQPQHF TGTGCCAGTAGGACGACAGGGGACGGTCAGCCCCAGCATTTT
. . TRBJ1-1 TRBV19 CASSTPSALSTEAFF TGTGCCAGTAGTACCCCCTCGGCCCTGAGCACTGAAGCTTTCTTT
. . TRBJ2-1 TRBV9 CASSVTETHYNEQFF TGTGCCAGCAGCGTAACCGAGACCCACTACAATGAGCAGTTCTTC
TRBD1 . TRBJ2-7 TRBV10-3 CAISTGGSYEQYF TGTGCCATCTCGACAGGGGGTTCCTACGAGCAGTACTTC
TRBD1 few TRBJ1-6 TRBV7-9 CASSSRDRGSPLHF TGTGCCAGCAGCTCCCGGGACAGGGGTTCACCCCTCCACTTT